A single T cell receptor beta chain is shown here with its context. Its target is unknown. The data derive from a study of blood T cells in healthy people across ages. Findings and caveats of the study: PBMCs went unsorted, and a conclusive naive versus antigen-experienced comparison was therefore prevented.

The second PCR ran roughly 7 to 12 cycles with a sample-barcoded 5' primer and J-beta primers. Carrying 12 random nucleotides, a template-switch adaptor labeled each individual cDNA molecule. One entry per CDR3 protein, called by TCRdb with MiXCR from the 5' RACE reads. The sample consists of hundreds of thousands of distinct CDR3 sequences, about half of them appearing once. Trimming took 6 bases from V and 4 from J; bases not matched to a gene: 8. Germline assignment: CDR1 SGHRS and CDR2 YFSETQ. The CDR3 sequence is 14 residues long. This clonotype originated in an older woman in good health. The V and J genes are TRBV5-1 and TRBJ2-3, with TRBD1 matching over 7 bases. Sequenced input: blood. Written as DNA, the CDR3 is TGCGCCAGCACAGGACAGGTAGGGGCAGATACGCAGTATTTT. This sequence encodes CASTGQVGADTQYF.